This T cell receptor (beta chain) derives from a study of blood T cell repertoires in COVID-19. As for the study in general: COVID-19 samples from acute and convalescent phases originated in the United States, Italy and Spain. PBMCs, B-cell-depleted T cells, or T cells were the source of the cDNA or gDNA that made up the material.

In the source study's methods: Estimation of nucleated cell counts was performed using reference gene primer amplification. TCRdb keeps only in-frame clones here, not all; method: immunoSEQ multiplex PCR. V, J and clone size are those of that table, while D and trimming were read from the DNA. Here the sample spans approximately 260,000 clones, approximately 90% being singletons. CDR1 KGHDR and CDR2 SFDVKD come from the germline V gene. Trimming pared 5 bases from V and 5 bases from J, leaving 5 bases between. There are 11 residues in the CDR3. V usage is TRBV24-1 and J usage is TRBJ2-5; unclear D gene. The sequencing input was peripheral blood. This TCR was recovered from a man younger than 35 with active or convalescent COVID-19. CDR3 region: CATSVGETQYF. CDR3 in DNA: TGTGCCACCAGTGTCGGGGAGACCCAGTACTTC.